The 4 T cell receptor beta chains presented below share a single source sample, sequenced in a study of blood T cell repertoires in COVID-19. Assay used: immunoSEQ multiplex PCR; TCRdb lists only in-frame clones, some missing. This table holds 140,000 or so clones, 85% found once. Sequenced material: PBMCs or T cells enriched from blood (not recorded which). The receptors derive from a woman aged 40-49 years who had recovered from COVID-19.

V is TRBV14 and J is TRBJ2-3, with TRBD1 identical over 9 bases. Germline trimming cut 4 bases from V and 3 bases from J; bases unmatched to any gene: 11. Germline V CDR1 and CDR2: SGHDN, FVKESK. The CDR3 is 17 residues long. The CDR3 DNA reads TGTGCCAGCAGCCCGCCTCACCGGGACAGGGTAACAGATACGCAGTATTTT. It specifies CASSPPHRDRVTDTQYF.

The V gene is TRBV12-3 or TRBV12-4, the J gene TRBJ1-2; perhaps TRBD1 as D (6 bases). CDR3 length: 13 amino acids. With 5 bases removed from V and 7 bases from J, the gap between germline ends came to 14 bases. The CDR3 DNA reads as TGTGCCAGCAGTCCCGGACAGCGATCTGGCTACACCTTC. It codes for CASSPGQRSGYTF.

This clone was found once. DNA of the CDR3: TGTGCCAGCCCGTTAACTCGGGACACTAAAAGAAACACCATATATTTT. It codes for CASPLTRDTKRNTIYF. The rearrangement links TRBV27 to TRBJ1-3; D is perhaps TRBD1 (6 bases). This CDR3 contains 16 residues. V lost 8 bases to trimming and J lost 5 bases, with 22 bases between them. Per the germline V gene, CDR1 is MNHEY and CDR2 is SMNVEV (reference sequence).

This clone was seen a few times. The chain couples TRBV5-1 to TRBJ2-1; 7 bases agree with TRBD1. The CDR3 spans 15 residues. Germline-derived CDR1 and CDR2 are SGHRS and YFSETQ. Germline trimming cut 1 base from V and 3 bases from J; bases unmatched to any gene: 4. In DNA, the CDR3 is TGCGCCAGCAGCTTGACAGGGGATAACTACAATGAGCAGTTCTTC. Amino acids: CASSLTGDNYNEQFF.